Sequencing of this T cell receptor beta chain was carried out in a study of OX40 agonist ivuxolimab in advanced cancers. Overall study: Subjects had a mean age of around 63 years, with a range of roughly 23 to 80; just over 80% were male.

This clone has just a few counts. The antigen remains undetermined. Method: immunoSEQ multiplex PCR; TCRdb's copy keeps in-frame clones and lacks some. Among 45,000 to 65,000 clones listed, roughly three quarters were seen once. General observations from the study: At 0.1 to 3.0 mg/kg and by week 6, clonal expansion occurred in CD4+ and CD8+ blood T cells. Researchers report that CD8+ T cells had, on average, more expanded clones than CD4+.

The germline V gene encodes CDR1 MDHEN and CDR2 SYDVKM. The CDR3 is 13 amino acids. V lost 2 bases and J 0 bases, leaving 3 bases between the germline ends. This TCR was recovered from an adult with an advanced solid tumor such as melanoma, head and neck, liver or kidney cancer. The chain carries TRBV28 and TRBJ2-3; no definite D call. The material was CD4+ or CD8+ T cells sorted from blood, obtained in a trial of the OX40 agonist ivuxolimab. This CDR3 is CASSLESTDTQYF. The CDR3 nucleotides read TGTGCCAGCAGTTTAGAGAGCACAGATACGCAGTATTTT.